The entry below describes one T cell receptor beta chain. A much larger clone is a single base away; this may be a read error. These data come from a study of tumor and adjacent non-tumor tissue in lung cancer. Study as a whole: Histology: 12 adenocarcinoma, 2 squamous cell carcinoma, 1 small cell lung cancer.

No cell sorting was done before RNA was extracted from the tissue. This non-tumor lung sample came from over 3 cm beyond the tumor edge. Newly diagnosed lung cancer patients had thoracic surgery in China, August–late 2014, without prior chemotherapy. A modified ARM-PCR protocol with three rounds of nested PCR amplified TCRbeta. TCRdb ran MiXCR on the multiplex PCR reads and lists one entry per CDR3 protein. This table holds some 95,000 distinct CDR3 sequences, 75% to 90% found once. The CDR3 consists of 12 residues. V lost 4 bases, J lost 2 bases, and 7 bases lay in between. Germline V gene sequence: CDR1 GTSNPN, CDR2 SVGIG (reference sequence).

The sequenced material came from distant non-tumor lung tissue. The clonotype was recovered from a man aged 55 to 70 with small cell lung cancer. This chain connects TRBV30 to TRBJ2-3; D is uncertain. The CDR3 here is CAWTLNTDTQYF. In nucleotides, the CDR3 is TGTGCCTGGACGCTTAACACAGATACGCAGTATTTT.